One sample yielded the 28 T cell receptor beta chains listed below, sequenced in a study of blood T cell repertoires in COVID-19 (TCRdb year 2020). The library was made by the immunoSEQ multiplex PCR assay. TCRdb stores this immuneACCESS table with in-frame sequences only. Part of the clones is absent; in the studies checked, under half of the shortfall reflects unresolved V genes, and no reason is known for the rest. Recorded for this sample are some 150,000 clones; about 83% of them occurred a single time. The ten largest clones add up to 4.3% of the sample. Sequencing input: peripheral blood. The source of these receptors is a middle-aged woman with acute or convalescent COVID-19.

This sequence joins TRBV6-6 and TRBJ2-7; TRBD1 matches 7 bases. This CDR3 has 13 residues. CDR1 is MNHNY, CDR2 SVGAGI, per germline (reference sequence). V dropped 6 bases and J dropped 1; count of bases not matched to a gene: 3. The DNA of the CDR3 is TGTGCCAGCAGCCTGGGACAGTCCTACGAGCAGTACTTC. Its protein product is CASSLGQSYEQYF.

This clone came up once. The rearrangement uses TRBV2 and TRBJ2-7; weak D call: TRBD1 (6 bases). The CDR3 totals 16 residues. V lost 6 bases to trimming and J lost 4 bases, with 22 bases between them. Germline lookup yields CDR1 SNHLY and CDR2 FYNNEI. The CDR3 region is CASRLGRQGPPYEQYF. CDR3 sequence (DNA): TGTGCCAGCAGACTAGGTAGGCAGGGGCCCCCGTACGAGCAGTACTTC.

The genes are TRBV25-1 and TRBJ2-1, with 7 positions matching TRBD2. The CDR3 consists of 13 residues. Germline assignment: CDR1 MGHDK and CDR2 SYGVNS. V dropped 7 bases and J dropped 16; count of bases not matched to a gene: 16. DNA for the CDR3: TGTGCCAGCACCATGGAGGGAGGGAGAGGGTATTTCTTC. Protein product: CASTMEGGRGYFF. The full variable domain, its missing parts supplied by reference TRBV25-1 and TRBJ2-1, is EADIYQTPRYLVIGTGKKITLECSQTMGHDKMYWYQQDPGMELHLIHYSYGVNSTEKGDLSSESTVSRIRTEHFPLTLESARPSHTSQYLCASTMEGGRGYFFGPGTRLTVL.

The V gene is TRBV7-2, the J gene TRBJ2-6; 9 bases agree with TRBD1. With 1 base clipped from V and 4 bases from J, the junction kept 5 bases outside the gene matches. The germline V gene encodes CDR1 SGHTA and CDR2 FQGNSA. This CDR3 is built from 17 residues. CDR3 loop: CASSLVGTGSGANVLTF. CDR3 nucleotide sequence: TGTGCCAGCAGCTTAGTTGGGACAGGGTCCGGGGCCAACGTCCTGACTTTC.

This chain uses TRBV5-1 with TRBJ2-7; 8 bases are a match to TRBD1. V was pared by 2 bases and J by 4 bases, with 8 bases of the junction left unmatched. From germline, CDR1 is SGHRS and CDR2 YFSETQ. The CDR3 loop spans 15 amino acids. The CDR3 region is CASSFTGQVPYEQYF. Here the CDR3 DNA reads TGCGCCAGCAGCTTCACGGGACAGGTCCCTTACGAGCAGTACTTC.

This chain uses TRBV5-4 with TRBJ1-2, with D maybe TRBD1 (5 bases). There are 14 residues in the CDR3. The V gene's germline CDR1 is SGHNT and CDR2 YYREEE (reference sequence). Trimming cost V 4 bases and J 3 bases, with 13 bases left between them. The CDR3: CASSPDGGDYGYTF. For the CDR3, the DNA is TGTGCCAGCAGCCCTGACGGGGGGGACTATGGCTACACCTTC.

The CDR3 region is CASSVVGGGAGELFF. Written as DNA, the CDR3 is TGTGCCAGCAGCGTAGTCGGAGGGGGGGCCGGGGAGCTGTTTTTT. This chain links TRBV9 with TRBJ2-2, with D perhaps matching TRBD2 (7 bases). V was cut by 0 bases and J by 6 bases, with 12 bases left in between. Germline V gives CDR1 SGDLS, CDR2 YYNGEE. This CDR3 is built from 15 residues.

This clone was seen a few times. As DNA, the CDR3 is TGTGCCAGTACAGGGCACACTGAAGCTTTCTTT. Protein: CASTGHTEAFF. J is TRBJ1-1 and V is TRBV19; D is perhaps TRBD1 (5 bases). The V end was cut by 7 bases, the J end by 3 bases, with 6 bases between. Germline V gene data show CDR1 as LNHDA and CDR2 as SQIVND (reference sequence). The CDR3 has 11 amino acids. The full variable domain, its missing parts supplied by reference TRBV19 and TRBJ1-1, is DGGITQSPKYLFRKEGQNVTLSCEQNLNHDAMYWYRQDPGQGLRLIYYSQIVNDFQKGDIAEGYSVSREKKESFPLTVTSAQKNPTAFYLCASTGHTEAFFGQGTRLTVV.

The chain carries TRBV4-3 and TRBJ1-1, with D maybe TRBD1 (5 bases). The CDR3 is 16 amino acids. The germline gives CDR1 LGHNA, CDR2 YSLEER. V lost 3 bases, J lost 4 bases, and 18 bases lay in between. The CDR3 nucleotides read TGCGCCAGCAGCCAGGCGACAGAGCTTGAAGGCACTGAAGCTTTCTTT. Protein product: CASSQATELEGTEAFF.

This chain connects TRBV5-1 to TRBJ1-6, with 9 bases fitting TRBD1. The germline CDR1 and CDR2 sequences are SGHRS and YFSETQ. There are 17 residues in the CDR3. The V segment lost 3 bases and the J segment 7 bases; nucleotides outside the gene matches: 11. CDR3 sequence: CASSWSRDRAGNSPLHF. CDR3 nucleotide sequence: TGCGCCAGCAGCTGGAGTAGGGACAGGGCCGGGAATTCACCCCTCCACTTT.

This clone appeared a few times. The gene calls are TRBV7-9 and TRBJ1-5; D uncertain. Germline V CDR1 and CDR2: SEHNR, FQNEAQ (reference sequence). V was clipped by 1 base and J by 7 bases, with 5 bases between them. CDR3 length equals 12 residues. The CDR3 spells CASSLGEQPQHF. CDR3 DNA: TGTGCCAGCAGCTTAGGAGAACAGCCCCAGCATTTT. The full variable domain, its missing parts supplied by reference TRBV7-9 and TRBJ1-5, is DTGVSQNPRHKITKRGQNVTFRCDPISEHNRLYWYRQTLGQGPEFLTYFQNEAQLEKSRLLSDRFSAERPKGSFSTLEIQRTEQGDSAMYLCASSLGEQPQHFGDGTRLSIL.

This clone was recorded once. The rearrangement links TRBV29-1 to TRBJ2-5; TRBD1 matches 12 bases. Germline lookup yields CDR1 SQVTM and CDR2 ANQGSEA. V dropped 6 bases and J dropped 4; count of bases not matched to a gene: 12. The CDR3 is 16 residues long. The DNA of the CDR3 is TGCAGCGTGAGGGGGACCGGGACAGGGGGCGGAGAGACCCAGTACTTC. It yields the protein CSVRGTGTGGGETQYF.

The chain couples TRBV7-9 to TRBJ2-2, with TRBD2 as a possible D gene (6 bases). The CDR3 extends over 14 amino acids. The V end lost 5 bases, the J end lost 2 bases, and 9 bases lay between the germline ends. Per the germline V gene, CDR1 is SEHNR and CDR2 is FQNEAQ (reference sequence). The CDR3 nucleotides are TGTGCCAGCAGCCCGGGACTCAACACCGGGGAGCTGTTTTTT. The encoded protein is CASSPGLNTGELFF.

The V gene is TRBV27, the J gene TRBJ1-6; TRBD1 matches 9 bases. The ends lost 2 bases at V and 14 bases at J; junction bases unmatched: 10. This CDR3 spans 15 amino acids. CDR1 and CDR2 from the germline V gene are MNHEY and SMNVEV (reference sequence). The CDR3: CASSLTTGGSRSLHF. The CDR3 DNA reads TGTGCCAGCAGTTTAACGACAGGGGGTAGTAGATCCCTCCACTTT.

V and J are TRBV4-1 and TRBJ1-6; D uncertain. Trimming took off 5 bases at V and 4 bases at J, with 18 bases between the two ends. The CDR3 has 17 amino acids. CDR1 and CDR2 (germline): MGHRA, YSYEKL. CDR3 coding DNA: TGCGCCAGCAGCATCCTAAGGACTGGTAATTATAATTCACCCCTCCACTTT. This codes for CASSILRTGNYNSPLHF.

V gene TRBV11-1 combines with J gene TRBJ1-1, with unresolved D. CDR1 SGHAT and CDR2 FQDESV come from the germline V gene (reference sequence). The CDR3 has 15 residues. V was shortened by 5 bases and J by 5 bases, with 18 bases between the two germline ends. DNA for the CDR3: TGTGCCAGCAGCCGACGGAGCCGGGTCAGAACTGAAGCTTTCTTT. Amino acids: CASSRRSRVRTEAFF.

The CDR3 DNA reads as TGCGCCAGCAGCCAGCGGACAGAGAACACCGGGGAGCTGTTTTTT. Its translation is CASSQRTENTGELFF. The V and J genes are TRBV4-3 and TRBJ2-2, with a weak D call TRBD1 (6 bases). V shed 3 bases and J shed 1 base, with 9 bases lying between them. The CDR3 loop spans 15 amino acids. Germline loops: CDR1 LGHNA, CDR2 YSLEER.

V usage is TRBV3-1 (or the pseudogene TRBV3-2) and J usage is TRBJ2-2, with a possible D match to TRBD2 (6 bases). Between the trimmed V and J ends, which lost 6 bases and 4 bases, there was a span of 15 bases. CDR3 length equals 15 residues. Looked up from germline, CDR1 is LGHDT and CDR2 is YNNKEL (reference sequence). CDR3 in DNA: TGTGCCAGCAGGGAGACTAGGGCGAGCACCGGGGAGCTGTTTTTT. Encoded protein: CASRETRASTGELFF.

V gene TRBV3-1 (or the pseudogene TRBV3-2) combines with J gene TRBJ2-1; weak D call: TRBD2 (6 bases). The CDR3 length is 15 residues. V was shortened by 1 base and J by 8 bases, with 15 bases between the two germline ends. CDR1 and CDR2 from the germline V gene are LGHDT and YNNKEL (reference sequence). CDR3 in amino acids: CASSQVARGNDEQFF. The CDR3 nucleotides are TGTGCCAGCAGCCAAGTCGCGCGGGGTAATGATGAGCAGTTCTTC.

This chain links TRBV25-1 with TRBJ1-2; D is undetermined. The V end lost 0 bases, the J end lost 0 bases, and 2 bases lay between the germline ends. The CDR3 has 13 residues. Germline loops: CDR1 MGHDK, CDR2 SYGVNS. The CDR3 reads CASSEYTNYGYTF. CDR3 coding DNA: TGTGCCAGCAGTGAATACACTAACTATGGCTACACCTTC.

The rearrangement links TRBV9 to TRBJ2-5, with D maybe TRBD2 (6 bases). Between the trimmed V and J ends, which lost 0 bases and 5 bases, there was a span of 14 bases. The CDR3 is 15 residues long. Germline CDR1 is SGDLS and CDR2 is YYNGEE. The CDR3 spells CASSVAGGELETQYF. The CDR3, as DNA: TGTGCCAGCAGCGTAGCCGGCGGGGAGCTGGAGACCCAGTACTTC. Combining the CDR3 with reference TRBV9 and TRBJ2-5 gives the whole variable domain DSGVTQTPKHLITATGQRVTLRCSPRSGDLSVYWYQQSLDQGLQFLIQYYNGEERAKGNILERFSAQQFPDLHSELNLSSLELGDSALYFCASSVAGGELETQYFGPGTRLLVL.

The CDR3 DNA is TGTGCCAGCACATTTTCCGGGACAGATACGCAGTATTTT. This sequence encodes CASTFSGTDTQYF. The chain links TRBV6-5 to TRBJ2-3; D is uncertain. The CDR3 is 13 residues long. The V end lost 7 bases, the J end lost 3 bases, and 11 bases lay between the germline ends. CDR1 is MNHEY and CDR2 is SVGAGI in the germline V gene.

This clone was seen once. The rearrangement uses TRBV7-3 and TRBJ1-6, with TRBD1 as a possible D gene (5 bases). Looked up from germline, CDR1 is SGHTA and CDR2 is FQGTGA. The CDR3 runs 14 residues. Trimming left V 6 bases short and J 10 bases short, with 16 bases between. The CDR3 DNA reads as TGTGCCAGCAGGGAGGAGGGACTGAAATCACCCCTCCACTTT. Translated, it gives CASREEGLKSPLHF.

The chain has TRBV19 and TRBJ2-2; TRBD1 is a possible D gene (5 bases). CDR3 size: 12 residues. Trimming left V 9 bases short and J 5 bases short, with 10 bases between. From germline, CDR1 is LNHDA and CDR2 SQIVND (reference sequence). The CDR3 nucleotides are TGTGCCAGCAGGGAACTTACCGGGGAGCTGTTTTTT. Translation gives CASRELTGELFF.

J is TRBJ2-1 and V is TRBV19, with D possibly matching TRBD2 (6 bases). Germline V gene data show CDR1 as LNHDA and CDR2 as SQIVND (reference sequence). The CDR3 runs to 15 residues. Trimming shortened V by 11 bases and J by 2 bases, and 19 bases separated the two germline ends. CDR3 in DNA: TGTGCCGCCCAATCCGGGACTGCCCCCTACAATGAGCAGTTCTTC. Amino acid sequence: CAAQSGTAPYNEQFF.

The count of this clone is one. This chain uses TRBV3-1 (or the pseudogene TRBV3-2) with TRBJ2-5, with a possible D match to TRBD1 (6 bases). The germline gives CDR1 LGHDT, CDR2 YNNKEL (reference sequence). The CDR3 length is 14 residues. Trimming left V 1 base short and J 1 base short, with 7 bases between. The CDR3 loop is CASSQGTVQETQYF. The CDR3 nucleotides are TGTGCCAGCAGCCAAGGGACAGTCCAAGAGACCCAGTACTTC.

The J gene is TRBJ2-6, the V gene TRBV7-3; D call uncertain. Trimming shortened V by 8 bases and J by 0 bases, and 5 bases separated the two germline ends. The CDR3 consists of 13 residues. Germline loops: CDR1 SGHTA, CDR2 FQGTGA. The CDR3 sequence: CASRSSGANVLTF. The CDR3, as DNA: TGTGCCAGCCGGAGCTCTGGGGCCAACGTCCTGACTTTC.

The chain has TRBV9 and TRBJ2-2; 10 nucleotides align to TRBD2. The CDR3 runs to 16 residues. Germline V gene data show CDR1 as SGDLS and CDR2 as YYNGEE. V dropped 4 bases and J dropped 7; count of bases not matched to a gene: 10. In nucleotides, the CDR3 is TGTGCCAGCAGCCCCCTAGCGGGAGATAGTGTCGGGGAGCTGTTTTTT. Its protein is CASSPLAGDSVGELFF.